The 2 T cell receptor beta chains in this list originate from one sample, sequenced in a study of cytomegalovirus exposure and HLA in healthy donors. 60 Vbeta and 13 Jbeta primers were used in PCR. Profiled with immunoSEQ multiplex PCR; TCRdb holds only in-frame clones, not every one. The sample has 75,000 to 95,000 clones; the top ten hold under 1.5%. The sequencing input was PBMCs. The source is a woman in her fifties or sixties in good health and CMV-seronegative.

The chain links TRBV6-6 to TRBJ1-2, with D unclear. The V gene lost 3 bases and the J gene lost 0 bases, with 11 bases spanning the gap. This CDR3 region has 15 residues. Germline V gives CDR1 MNHNY, CDR2 SVGAGI (reference sequence). The DNA of the CDR3 is TGTGCCAGCAGTTATCTCCGGGATCCTAACTATGGCTACACCTTC. Its translation is CASSYLRDPNYGYTF.

The chain recombines TRBV5-4 with TRBJ1-2; TRBD1 matches at 9 bases. The J segment lost 4 bases and the V segment lost 2 bases, leaving 6 bases of the junction unmatched. CDR3 length equals 15 residues. Per the germline V gene, CDR1 is SGHNT and CDR2 is YYREEE (reference sequence). CDR3 residues: CASSFYDRGSYGYTF. The CDR3 DNA reads as TGTGCCAGCAGCTTTTACGACAGGGGGTCCTATGGCTACACCTTC.